This T cell receptor beta chain was identified during a study of T cells after yellow fever vaccination. Findings and caveats of the study: Booster sampling recovered most clones from primary vaccination (about 97% CD4, around 88% CD8). Clonotype sharing between CD4 and CD8 compartments was small.

TCRdb re-called the 5' RACE reads with MiXCR, one entry per CDR3 protein. The sample includes about 180,000 distinct CDR3 sequences, 6.2% of them seen just once. This clonotype has just a few counts. The antigen is undetermined. CDR1 SGHRS and CDR2 YFSETQ come from the germline V gene. J lost 7 bases, V lost 3 bases, and 16 bases had no gene match. CDR3 length equals 18 residues. Specimen: CD4+ T cells sorted from PBMCs, collected on the day of the first yellow fever vaccination. The J gene is TRBJ2-1, the V gene TRBV5-1; 10 positions agree with TRBD1. The TCR originated in a man between 18 and 35 years old who received the YFV17D yellow fever vaccine. The CDR3 loop is CASSSTPTGTGAWNEQFF. The CDR3 region has the DNA TGCGCCAGCAGCTCAACCCCGACCGGGACAGGGGCCTGGAATGAGCAGTTCTTC.